These T cell receptor beta chains were read from a single sample in a study of T cells in Graves' hyperthyroidism and ophthalmopathy. A single record per CDR3 protein comes from TCRdb applying MiXCR to the multiplex PCR reads. The sample yields about 610,000 distinct CDR3 sequences, 46% seen once. The sequencing input was peripheral blood or thyroid tissue (not recorded which). The origin of the receptors is a woman aged 18-30 years with Graves' hyperthyroidism. Each CDR3 is given with its conserved first and last residue. D genes are given only for firm matches.

NA TRBJ1-1 TRBV11-2 CASAPGPYGTEAFF
NA TRBJ1-2 TRBV4-1 CASSQDIRGTGGGYTF
NA TRBJ2-2 TRBV29-1 CSVSGGGKNTGELFF
TRBD2 TRBJ2-1 TRBV29-1 CSVATLAGPGSEQFF
TRBD1 TRBJ1-2 TRBV10-3 CAISEGTEARSYGYTF
NA TRBJ1-5 TRBV29-1 CSVATSGRKYQHF
TRBD2 TRBJ2-7 TRBV20-1 CSASGGRTYEQYF
TRBD2 TRBJ2-5 TRBV29-1 CSTASGRAGETQYF
NA TRBJ1-3 TRBV19 CASSIMDSGNTIYF
NA TRBJ1-2 TRBV5-1 CASSLEGLPDYGYTF
NA TRBJ1-3 TRBV20-1 CSARGQTTTGNTIYF
NA TRBJ1-2 TRBV24-1 CATSGGAKDGYTF
NA TRBJ1-1 TRBV3-1 CASRDSENTEAFF
NA TRBJ2-7 TRBV7-2 CASSFNRIPYEQYF
NA TRBJ1-1 TRBV10-3 CAIRLDINGQAFF
TRBD2 TRBJ2-7 TRBV9 CASSVSSGSGHEQYF
NA TRBJ1-1 TRBV7-9 CASSFPGRTGEAFF